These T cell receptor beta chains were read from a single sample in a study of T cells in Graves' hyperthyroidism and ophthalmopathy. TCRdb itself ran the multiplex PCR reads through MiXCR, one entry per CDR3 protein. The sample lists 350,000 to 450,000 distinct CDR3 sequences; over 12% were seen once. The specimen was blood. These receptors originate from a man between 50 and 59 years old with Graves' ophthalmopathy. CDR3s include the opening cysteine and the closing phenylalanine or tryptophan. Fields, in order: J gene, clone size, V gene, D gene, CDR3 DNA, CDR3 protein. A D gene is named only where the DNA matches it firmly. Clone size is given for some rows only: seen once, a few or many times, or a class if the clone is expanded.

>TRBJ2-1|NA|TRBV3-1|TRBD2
TGTGCCAGCAGCCCCGAGCTAGCGGGAGCGACTTTCGTTTACAATGAGCAGTTCTTC
CASSPELAGATFVYNEQFF
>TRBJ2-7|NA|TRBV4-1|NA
TGCGCCAGCAGCCCTGGGAGTACGGGCCGCTCCTACGAGCAGTACTTC
CASSPGSTGRSYEQYF
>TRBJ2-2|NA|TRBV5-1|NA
TGCGCCAGCAGCTCCGATTTAGCGAACACCGGGGAGCTGTTTTTT
CASSSDLANTGELFF
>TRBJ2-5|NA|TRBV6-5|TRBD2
TGTGCCAGCAGTTACTCTTCGGGGAGGGGAGAGACCCAGTACTTC
CASSYSSGRGETQYF
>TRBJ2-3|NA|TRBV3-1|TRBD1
TGTGCCAGCAGTACAGGGGGCCTCACAGATACGCAGTATTTT
CASSTGGLTDTQYF
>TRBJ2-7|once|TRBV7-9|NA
TGTGCCAGCAGCTTATCTAATCGCAGAGGGGGATACGAGCAGTACTTC
CASSLSNRRGGYEQYF
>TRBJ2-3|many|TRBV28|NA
TGTGCCAGCAGTTTAGTGCGCGGAGGGACGCAGTATTTT
CASSLVRGGTQYF
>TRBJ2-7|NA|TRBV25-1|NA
TGTGCCAGCAGTGTTGAACGGAACCCCTACGAGCAGTACTTC
CASSVERNPYEQYF
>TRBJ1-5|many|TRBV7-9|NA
TGTGCCAGCAGCACACAATCCGGGACGCCACGGGGTGAGCCCCAGCATTTT
CASSTQSGTPRGEPQHF
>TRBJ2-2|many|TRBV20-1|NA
TGCAGTGCTAATGGGGACGGGGAGCTGTTTTTT
CSANGDGELFF
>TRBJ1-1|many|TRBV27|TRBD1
TGTGCCAGCAGCCATCGGACAGGGTTGAACACTGAAGCTTTCTTT
CASSHRTGLNTEAFF
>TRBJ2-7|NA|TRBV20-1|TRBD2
TGCAGTGCTAGAGATGCGGTAGCGGGAGACACCTACGAGCAGTACTTC
CSARDAVAGDTYEQYF
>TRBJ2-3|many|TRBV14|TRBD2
TGTGCCAGCAGCCAGGGGATAGCGGGAGTCCGCACAGATACGCAGTATTTT
CASSQGIAGVRTDTQYF
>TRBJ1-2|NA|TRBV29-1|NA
TGCAGCGTTGAAGACAAGGGGATTTATGGCTACACCTTC
CSVEDKGIYGYTF
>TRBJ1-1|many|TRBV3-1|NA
TGTGCCAGCAGCGCATCGGGGGTTGAAGCTTTCTTT
CASSASGVEAFF
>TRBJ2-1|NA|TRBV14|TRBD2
TGTGCCAGCAGCCGAGCCGGCCTGACTAGCGGCCCTTACAATGAGCAGTTCTTC
CASSRAGLTSGPYNEQFF
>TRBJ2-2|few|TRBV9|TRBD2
TGTGCCAGCAGCGTATGGCCCCGAGCGACTAGCGGGAGGCAAGGACCCGACACCGGGGAGCTGTTTTTT
CASSVWPRATSGRQGPDTGELFF
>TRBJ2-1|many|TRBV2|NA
TGTGCCAGACAGAGCTCCTACAATGAGCAGTTCTTC
CARQSSYNEQFF
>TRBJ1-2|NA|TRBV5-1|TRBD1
TGCGCCAGCAGGACTAGGCTAACAGGGGGCAAGAAGCGCTATGGCTACACCTTC
CASRTRLTGGKKRYGYTF
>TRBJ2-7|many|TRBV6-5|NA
TGTGCCAGCAGTTACGGGGGCCCCTACGAGCAGTACTTC
CASSYGGPYEQYF
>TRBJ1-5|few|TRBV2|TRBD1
TGTGCCAGCAGGAAAGGGACAGGGGAAAATCAGCCCCAGCATTTT
CASRKGTGENQPQHF
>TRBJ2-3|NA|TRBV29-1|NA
TGCAGCGTTGAAGATCCGGCAGATACGCAGTATTTT
CSVEDPADTQYF